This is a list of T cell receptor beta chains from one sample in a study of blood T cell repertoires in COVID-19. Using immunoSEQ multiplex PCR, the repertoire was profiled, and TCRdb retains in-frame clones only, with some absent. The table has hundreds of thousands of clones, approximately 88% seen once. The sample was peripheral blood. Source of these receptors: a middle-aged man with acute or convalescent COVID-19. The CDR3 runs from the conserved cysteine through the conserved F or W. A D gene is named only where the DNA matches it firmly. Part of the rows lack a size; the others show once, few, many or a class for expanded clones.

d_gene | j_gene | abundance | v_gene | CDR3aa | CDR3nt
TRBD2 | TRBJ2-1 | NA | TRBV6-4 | CASSDSPGGPFNEQFF | TGTGCCAGCAGTGACTCCCCGGGAGGGCCGTTCAATGAGCAGTTCTTC
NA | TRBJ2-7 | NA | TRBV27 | CASSGGKDYEQYF | TGTGCCAGCAGTGGAGGGAAAGACTACGAGCAGTACTTC
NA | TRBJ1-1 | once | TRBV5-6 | CASKGQEWTEAFF | TGTGCCAGCAAGGGGCAGGAATGGACTGAAGCTTTCTTT
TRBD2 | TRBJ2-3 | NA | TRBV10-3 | CAISRGTSVGDTQYF | TGTGCCATCAGCAGGGGGACTAGCGTAGGAGATACGCAGTATTTT
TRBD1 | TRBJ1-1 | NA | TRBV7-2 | CASSSQGVNTEAFF | TGTGCCAGCAGCTCACAGGGGGTGAACACTGAAGCTTTCTTT
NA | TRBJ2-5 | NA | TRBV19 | CASRAGRPGKTQYF | TGTGCCAGTAGGGCAGGCCGACCAGGGAAGACCCAGTACTTC
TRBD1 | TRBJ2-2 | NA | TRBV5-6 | CASSWGPTGANTGELFF | TGTGCCAGCAGCTGGGGGCCGACAGGGGCGAACACCGGGGAGCTGTTTTTT
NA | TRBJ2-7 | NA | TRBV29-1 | CSVEDRGSSYEQYF | TGCAGCGTTGAAGACCGGGGTAGCTCCTACGAGCAGTACTTC
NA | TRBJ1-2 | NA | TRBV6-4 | CASRSPVGASYGYTF | TGTGCCAGCAGATCCCCCGTAGGGGCGAGCTATGGCTACACCTTC
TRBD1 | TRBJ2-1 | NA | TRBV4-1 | CASRDSSYNEQFF | TGCGCCAGCCGGGACAGCTCCTACAATGAGCAGTTCTTC
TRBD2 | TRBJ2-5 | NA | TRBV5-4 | CASSKTSGRSKTQYF | TGTGCCAGCAGCAAAACTAGCGGGAGAAGCAAGACCCAGTACTTC
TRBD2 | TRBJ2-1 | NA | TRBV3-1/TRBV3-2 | CASSRELGGRALLNPDNEQFF | TGTGCCAGCAGCCGCGAATTGGGGGGGAGGGCCCTCTTGAACCCCGACAATGAGCAGTTCTTC
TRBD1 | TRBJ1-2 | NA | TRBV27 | CASSNPGQGYYGYTF | TGTGCCAGCAGTAATCCGGGACAGGGGTACTATGGCTACACCTTC
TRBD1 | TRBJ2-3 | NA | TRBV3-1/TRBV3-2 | CASSPGTGGYTQYF | TGTGCCAGCAGCCCCGGGACAGGAGGGTATACGCAGTATTTT
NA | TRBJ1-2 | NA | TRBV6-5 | CASRLRGANYGYTF | TGTGCCAGCAGACTCCGGGGGGCCAACTATGGCTACACCTTC
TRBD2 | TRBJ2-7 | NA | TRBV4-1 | CASSQGLAGGNYEQYF | TGCGCCAGCAGCCAAGGACTAGCGGGAGGGAACTACGAGCAGTACTTC
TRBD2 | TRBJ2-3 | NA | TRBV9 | CASSVGLAGPGLTDTQYF | TGTGCCAGCAGCGTCGGACTAGCGGGTCCGGGACTCACAGATACGCAGTATTTT
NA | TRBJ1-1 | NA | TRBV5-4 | CASSLGTGSERAFF | TGTGCCAGCAGCTTGGGTACAGGGTCTGAGAGAGCTTTCTTT
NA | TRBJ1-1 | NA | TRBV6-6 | CASSLGGEAFF | TGTGCCAGCAGTTTAGGGGGTGAAGCTTTCTTT
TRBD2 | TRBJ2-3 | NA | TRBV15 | CATSRDLSGSGDTQYF | TGTGCCACCAGCAGAGATCTAAGCGGGAGCGGGGATACGCAGTATTTT
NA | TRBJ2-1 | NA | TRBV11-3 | CASSPHPSYNEQFF | TGTGCCAGCAGCCCCCACCCTAGTTACAATGAGCAGTTCTTC
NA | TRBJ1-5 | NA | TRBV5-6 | CASSRVGVPWPQHF | TGTGCCAGCAGCCGTGTAGGGGTCCCTTGGCCCCAGCATTTT
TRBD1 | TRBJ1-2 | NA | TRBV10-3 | CAISLSSGQGATSGYTF | TGTGCCATCAGCCTGAGTAGTGGACAGGGGGCTACTAGTGGCTACACCTTC
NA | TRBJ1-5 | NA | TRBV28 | CASSLSGISISNQPQHF | TGTGCCAGCAGTTTAAGCGGCATTAGCATTAGCAATCAGCCCCAGCATTTT
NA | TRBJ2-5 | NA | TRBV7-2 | CASSLVQGVRSQYF | TGTGCCAGCAGCTTGGTACAGGGCGTTCGGTCCCAGTACTTC
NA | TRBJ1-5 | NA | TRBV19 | CASSIDRGNQPQHF | TGTGCCAGTAGTATAGACAGAGGGAATCAGCCCCAGCATTTT
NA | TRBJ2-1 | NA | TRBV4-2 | CASSQDQVYRALAYNEQFF | TGTGCCAGCAGCCAAGATCAAGTCTACCGAGCTCTAGCGTACAATGAGCAGTTCTTC
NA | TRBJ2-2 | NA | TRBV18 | CASSPTISSAGELFF | TGTGCCAGCTCACCTACCATTTCCAGCGCCGGGGAGCTGTTTTTT
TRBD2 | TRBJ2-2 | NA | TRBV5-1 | CASSFVAGLTGELFF | TGCGCCAGCAGCTTTGTAGCGGGACTCACCGGGGAGCTGTTTTTT
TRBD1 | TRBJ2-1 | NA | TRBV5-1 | CASSSGQGIYNEQFF | TGCGCCAGCAGCTCGGGACAGGGGATTTACAATGAGCAGTTCTTC
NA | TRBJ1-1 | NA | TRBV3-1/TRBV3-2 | CASSQVYPADTEAFF | TGTGCCAGCAGCCAAGTTTATCCGGCGGACACTGAAGCTTTCTTT
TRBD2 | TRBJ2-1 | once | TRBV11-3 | CASSLVPSAGVEQFF | TGTGCCAGCAGCTTGGTACCGTCAGCGGGGGTTGAGCAGTTCTTC
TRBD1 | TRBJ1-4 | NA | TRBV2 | CASSDWTGGKKLFF | TGTGCCAGCAGTGACTGGACAGGGGGAAAGAAACTGTTTTTT
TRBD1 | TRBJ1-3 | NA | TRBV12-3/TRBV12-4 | CASSSGGSIYF | TGTGCCAGCAGTTCAGGGGGCTCCATATATTTT
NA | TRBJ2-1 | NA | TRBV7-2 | CASSLGLVSLNEQFF | TGTGCCAGCAGCTTAGGGCTAGTGTCCCTCAATGAGCAGTTCTTC
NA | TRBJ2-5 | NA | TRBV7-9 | CASSPNGLRLETQYF | TGTGCCAGCAGCCCCAATGGTCTTCGACTGGAGACCCAGTACTTC
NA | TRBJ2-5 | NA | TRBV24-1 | CATSDSPGRETQYF | TGTGCCACCAGTGATTCCCCCGGGAGAGAGACCCAGTACTTC
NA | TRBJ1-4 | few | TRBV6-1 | CASSEAQPRPGTPSWNEKLFF | TGTGCCAGCAGTGAAGCACAACCCCGACCTGGGACTCCCTCTTGGAATGAAAAACTGTTTTTT
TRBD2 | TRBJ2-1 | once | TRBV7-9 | CASSLAGTSGLSYNEQFF | TGTGCCAGCAGCTTAGCGGGGACTAGCGGCCTGTCCTACAATGAGCAGTTCTTC
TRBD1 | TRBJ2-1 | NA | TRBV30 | CAFPGQGNNEQFF | TGTGCCTTTCCGGGACAGGGGAACAATGAGCAGTTCTTC
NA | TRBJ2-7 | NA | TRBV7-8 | CASTKQATSYEQYF | TGTGCCAGCACCAAACAGGCCACTTCCTACGAGCAGTACTTC
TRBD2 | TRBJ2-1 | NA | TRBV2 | CASSEIIELARTNEQFF | TGTGCCAGCAGTGAAATAATAGAACTAGCGAGAACTAATGAGCAGTTCTTC
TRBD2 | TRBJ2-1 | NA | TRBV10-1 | CASSQGGLAGVDEQFF | TGCGCCAGCAGCCAAGGGGGACTAGCGGGAGTGGATGAGCAGTTCTTC
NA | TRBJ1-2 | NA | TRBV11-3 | CASSSSTGNAPDYGYTF | TGTGCCAGCAGCTCCAGTACAGGGAATGCCCCGGACTATGGCTACACCTTC
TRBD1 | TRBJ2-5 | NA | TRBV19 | CASSTNRGGTQYF | TGTGCCAGTAGTACCAACAGGGGTGGGACCCAGTACTTC
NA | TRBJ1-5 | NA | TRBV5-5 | CASSFGGQMQPQHF | TGTGCCAGCAGCTTTGGCGGGCAGATGCAGCCCCAGCATTTT
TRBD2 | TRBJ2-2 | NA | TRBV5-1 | CASSLPAGGTGELFF | TGCGCCAGCAGCTTGCCAGCGGGAGGTACCGGGGAGCTGTTTTTT
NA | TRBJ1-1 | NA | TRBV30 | CAWTPRMNTEAFF | TGTGCCTGGACTCCGAGGATGAACACTGAAGCTTTCTTT
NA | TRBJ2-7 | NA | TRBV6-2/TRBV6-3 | CASSYNPGGVSYEQYF | TGTGCCAGCAGTTACAACCCTGGGGGCGTCTCCTACGAGCAGTACTTC
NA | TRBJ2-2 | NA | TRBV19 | CASLRDSNTGELFF | TGTGCCAGTCTCAGGGATTCGAACACCGGGGAGCTGTTTTTT
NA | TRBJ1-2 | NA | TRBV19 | CASSISLAVNYGYTF | TGTGCCAGTAGTATATCGTTGGCGGTAAACTATGGCTACACCTTC
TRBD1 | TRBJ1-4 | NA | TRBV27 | CASSLYRGTNEKLFF | TGTGCCAGCAGTCTCTACAGGGGTACTAATGAAAAACTGTTTTTT
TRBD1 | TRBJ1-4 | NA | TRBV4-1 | CASSQDRTGGNEKLFF | TGCGCCAGCAGCCAGGACCGGACAGGGGGCAATGAAAAACTGTTTTTT
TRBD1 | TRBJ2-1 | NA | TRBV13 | CASSFLTGGTYNEQFF | TGTGCCAGCAGCTTCCTGACAGGGGGCACCTACAATGAGCAGTTCTTC
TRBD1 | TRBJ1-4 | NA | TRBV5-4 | CASSKDRGIEEKLFF | TGTGCCAGCAGCAAGGACAGGGGTATAGAAGAAAAACTGTTTTTT
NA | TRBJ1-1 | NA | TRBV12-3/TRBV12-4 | CASSPWGAEAFF | TGTGCCAGCAGCCCGTGGGGGGCTGAAGCTTTCTTT
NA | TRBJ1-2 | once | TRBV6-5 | CASSYLGQHYGYTF | TGTGCCAGCAGTTACCTTGGACAGCACTATGGCTACACCTTC
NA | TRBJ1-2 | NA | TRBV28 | CASTYAAGRADTF | TGTGCCAGCACCTATGCTGCGGGGCGTGCGGACACCTTC